The source of this TCR beta chain is a study of liver allograft versus peripheral blood T cells. As for the study in general: Graft-liver T cell receptor repertoires were compared against recipient peripheral blood repertoires.

Trimming cost V 0 bases and J 0 bases, with 11 bases left between them. CDR1 is LNHDA and CDR2 is SQIVND in the germline V gene (reference sequence). The CDR3 loop spans 16 amino acids. TCRdb ran MiXCR on the reads and lists one entry per CDR3 protein. The sample consists of around 2,900 distinct CDR3 sequences, 16% of them appearing once. The TCR sequence derives from a human patient who had a liver transplant. Some T cells may have originated in the graft donor. The V gene is TRBV19, the J gene TRBJ1-1; D is ambiguous. CDR3 sequence: CASSIDPGRLNTEAFF. The CDR3 DNA sequence: TGTGCCAGTAGTATAGATCCCGGACGGCTGAACACTGAAGCTTTCTTT.